The 5 T cell receptor beta chains below all came from one sample that was sequenced in a study of T cell responses to AZD1222 COVID-19 vaccine. Profiling relied on immunoSEQ multiplex PCR, and the TCRdb table lists in-frame clones only, not all of them. The sample contains 90,000 to 150,000 clones, about nine tenths of which appear only once. Here the sequenced sample was peripheral blood, taken on day 0 of AZD1222 vaccination. These receptors were collected from an adult in good health.

A word on this clone: Other DNA sequences in the same sample also yield this CDR3. The V gene is TRBV2, the J gene TRBJ1-5; a possible D gene is TRBD1 (5 bases). The V end was cut by 3 bases, the J end by 4 bases, with 10 bases between. The CDR3 contains 14 residues. CDR1 and CDR2 from the germline V gene are SNHLY and FYNNEI. CDR3 nucleotide sequence: TGTGCCAGCAGTGAGGGGACGGGAAATCAGCCCCAGCATTTT. Protein: CASSEGTGNQPQHF.

The chain combines TRBV10-3 with TRBJ1-5; D gene unclear. Trimming removed 2 bases from V and 7 bases from J, with 9 bases in between. The length of the CDR3 is 13 residues. Germline CDR1 ENHRY, CDR2 SYGVKD. For the CDR3, the DNA is TGTGCCATCAGTGAGGGACCGGGACAGCCCCAGCATTTT. Translating it yields CAISEGPGQPQHF.

This clone occurred a few times. V and J are TRBV9 and TRBJ2-7; 10 nucleotides line up with TRBD1. The CDR3 extends over 15 amino acids. The trim removed 3 bases at V and 1 base at J, leaving 4 bases unmatched. CDR1 and CDR2 from the germline V gene are SGDLS and YYNGEE. CDR3 sequence reads: CASSGDRGGSYEQYF. Written as DNA, the CDR3 is TGTGCCAGCAGCGGGGACAGGGGAGGGTCCTACGAGCAGTACTTC. Full variable domain (outside the CDR3, taken from reference TRBV9 and TRBJ2-7): DSGVTQTPKHLITATGQRVTLRCSPRSGDLSVYWYQQSLDQGLQFLIQYYNGEERAKGNILERFSAQQFPDLHSELNLSSLELGDSALYFCASSGDRGGSYEQYFGPGTRLTVT.

A single count supports this clone. The chain joins TRBV15 to TRBJ1-2, with D uncertain. The CDR3 covers 13 residues. Germline-derived CDR1 and CDR2 are LNHNV and YYDKDF (reference sequence). V shed 2 bases and J shed 7 bases, with 11 bases lying between them. CDR3 loop: CATSRMGWGGYTF. The CDR3 DNA is TGTGCCACCAGCAGAATGGGGTGGGGTGGCTACACCTTC.

CDR3 protein: CASSGGASGHYNEQFF. The CDR3 DNA sequence: TGTGCCAGCAGCGGTGGGGCTAGCGGACACTACAATGAGCAGTTCTTC. The chain uses TRBV13 and TRBJ2-1; TRBD2 matches 7 bases. Losses at the gene ends were 5 bases for V and 3 bases for J; bases not matched to a gene: 10. This CDR3 spans 16 amino acids. Germline V gene sequence: CDR1 PRHDT, CDR2 FYEKMQ (reference sequence).